This record looks at one T cell receptor beta chain sequence and its context. Its antigen is unidentified. The multiple sclerosis controls consisted of treatment-naive patients with relapsing-remitting disease, either stable or active. The CD8+ and CD4+ T cells were isolated magnetically using a negative isolation approach, whereas the TEMRA cells were enriched by FACS. This entry comes from a study of CD8 T cells in Susac syndrome. CDR1 is SQVTM, CDR2 ANQGSEA, per germline. This CDR3 has 16 residues. V gave up 5 bases and J gave up 3 bases; unmatched junction bases: 13. Study conclusions and caveats: The authors acknowledged that the study's TCR sequencing and HLA analysis involved relatively few individuals.

Reverse transcription of about 0.45 to 1 ug RNA was carried out with random hexamers. The immunoSEQ assay covered 54 Vbeta and 13 Jbeta segments for CDR3. TCRdb analysed the immunoSEQ multiplex PCR reads with MiXCR anew, one entry per CDR3 protein. The table records around 71,000 distinct CDR3 sequences, roughly 95% of them present only once. Sequenced sample: CD4+ T cells from PBMCs. The sequence came from a human donor with multiple sclerosis. The chain carries TRBV29-1 and TRBJ2-1; TRBD2 aligns across 7 bases. CDR3 sequence: CSVPWGGLPNYNEQFF. The CDR3 nucleotides read TGCAGCGTTCCCTGGGGGGGTCTGCCCAACTACAATGAGCAGTTCTTC.